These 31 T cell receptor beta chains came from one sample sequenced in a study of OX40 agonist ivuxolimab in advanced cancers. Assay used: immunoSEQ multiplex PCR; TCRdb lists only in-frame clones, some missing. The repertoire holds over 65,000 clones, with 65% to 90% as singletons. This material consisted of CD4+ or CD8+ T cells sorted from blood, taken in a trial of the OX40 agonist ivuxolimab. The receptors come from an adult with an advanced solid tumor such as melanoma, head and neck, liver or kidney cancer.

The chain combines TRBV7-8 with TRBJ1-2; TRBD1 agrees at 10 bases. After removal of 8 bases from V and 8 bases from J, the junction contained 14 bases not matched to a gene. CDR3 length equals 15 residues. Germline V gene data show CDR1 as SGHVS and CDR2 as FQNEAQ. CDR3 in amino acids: CASRRQGALTDGYTF. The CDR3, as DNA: TGTGCCAGCCGGAGACAGGGGGCCCTTACGGACGGCTACACCTTC.

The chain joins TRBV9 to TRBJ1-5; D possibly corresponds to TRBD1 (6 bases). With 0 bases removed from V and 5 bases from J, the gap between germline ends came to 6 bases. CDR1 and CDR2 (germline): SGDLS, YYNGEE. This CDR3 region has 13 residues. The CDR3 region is CASSVGTDQPQHF. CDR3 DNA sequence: TGTGCCAGCAGCGTAGGGACAGATCAGCCCCAGCATTTT.

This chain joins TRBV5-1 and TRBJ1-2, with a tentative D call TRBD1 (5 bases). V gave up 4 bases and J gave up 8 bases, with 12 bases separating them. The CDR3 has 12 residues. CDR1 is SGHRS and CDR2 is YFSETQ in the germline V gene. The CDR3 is CASSKDTIGYTF. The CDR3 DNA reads TGCGCCAGCAGCAAGGACACCATAGGCTACACCTTC.

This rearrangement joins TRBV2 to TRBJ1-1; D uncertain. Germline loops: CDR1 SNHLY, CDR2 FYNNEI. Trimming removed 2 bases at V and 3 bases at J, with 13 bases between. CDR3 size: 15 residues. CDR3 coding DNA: TGTGCCAGCAGTGAAAGAGGGCAGCATTACACTGAAGCTTTCTTT. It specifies CASSERGQHYTEAFF.

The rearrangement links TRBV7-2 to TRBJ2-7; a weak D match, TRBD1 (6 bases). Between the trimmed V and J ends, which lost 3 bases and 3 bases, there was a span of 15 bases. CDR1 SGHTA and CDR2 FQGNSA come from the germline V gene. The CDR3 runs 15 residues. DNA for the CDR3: TGTGCCAGCAGCTTGCAGTACTCAGGGGACTACGAGCAGTACTTC. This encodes CASSLQYSGDYEQYF.

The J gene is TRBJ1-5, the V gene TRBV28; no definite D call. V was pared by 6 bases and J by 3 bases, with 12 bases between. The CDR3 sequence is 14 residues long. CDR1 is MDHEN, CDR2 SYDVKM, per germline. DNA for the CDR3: TGTGCCAGCAGGAACCGGGTCGCCAATCAGCCCCAGCATTTT. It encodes CASRNRVANQPQHF. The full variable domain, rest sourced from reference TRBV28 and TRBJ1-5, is DVKVTQSSRYLVKRTGEKVFLECVQDMDHENMFWYRQDPGLGLRLIYFSYDVKMKEKGDIPEGYSVSREKKERFSLILESASTNQTSMYLCASRNRVANQPQHFGDGTRLSIL.

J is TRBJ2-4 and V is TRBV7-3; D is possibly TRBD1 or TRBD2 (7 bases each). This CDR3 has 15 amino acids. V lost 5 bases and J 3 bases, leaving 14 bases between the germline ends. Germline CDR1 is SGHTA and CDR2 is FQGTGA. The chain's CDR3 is CASSPGGGGKNIQYF. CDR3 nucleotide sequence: TGTGCCAGCAGCCCAGGGGGGGGCGGCAAAAACATTCAGTACTTC.

CDR3 nucleotide sequence: TGTGCCAGCAGCCTGCGGACAGGGGCGTACTATGGCTACACCTTC. Translating gives CASSLRTGAYYGYTF. The chain has TRBV5-4 and TRBJ1-2; 9 nucleotides line up with TRBD1. Looked up from germline, CDR1 is SGHNT and CDR2 is YYREEE (reference sequence). This CDR3 region has 15 residues. V shed 4 bases and J 3 bases; nucleotides not matched to a gene: 7.

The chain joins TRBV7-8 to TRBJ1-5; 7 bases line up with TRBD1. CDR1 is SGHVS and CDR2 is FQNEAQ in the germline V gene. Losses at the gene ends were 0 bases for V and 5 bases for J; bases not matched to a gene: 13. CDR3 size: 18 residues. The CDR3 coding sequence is TGTGCCAGCAGCTTAGCGGCGCGAGGGGCACAGGGGTATCAGCCCCAGCATTTT. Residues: CASSLAARGAQGYQPQHF.

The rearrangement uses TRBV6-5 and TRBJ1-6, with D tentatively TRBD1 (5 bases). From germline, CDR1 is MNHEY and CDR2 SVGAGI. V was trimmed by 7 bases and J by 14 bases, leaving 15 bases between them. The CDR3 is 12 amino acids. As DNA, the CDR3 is TGTGCCAGCACCCGCTCGGGGGGATCCCTCCACTTT. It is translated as CASTRSGGSLHF.

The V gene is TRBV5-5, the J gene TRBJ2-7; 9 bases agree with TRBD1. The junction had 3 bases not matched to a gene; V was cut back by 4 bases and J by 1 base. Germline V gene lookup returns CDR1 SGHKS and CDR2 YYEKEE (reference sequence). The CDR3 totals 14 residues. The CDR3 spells CASSPGQGSYEQYF. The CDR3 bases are TGTGCCAGCAGCCCGGGACAGGGATCCTACGAGCAGTACTTC.

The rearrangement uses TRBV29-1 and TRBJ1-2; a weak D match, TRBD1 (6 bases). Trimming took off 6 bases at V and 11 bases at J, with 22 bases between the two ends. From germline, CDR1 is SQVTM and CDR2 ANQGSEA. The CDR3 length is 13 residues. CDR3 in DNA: TGCAGCGTAGGGGGACCCTATGGTTCGGAGTACACCTTC. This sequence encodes CSVGGPYGSEYTF. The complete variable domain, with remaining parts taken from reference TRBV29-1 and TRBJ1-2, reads SAVISQKPSRDICQRGTSLTIQCQVDSQVTMMFWYRQQPGQSLTLIATANQGSEATYESGFVIDKFPISRPNLTFSTLTVSNMSPEDSSIYLCSVGGPYGSEYTFGSGTRLTVV.

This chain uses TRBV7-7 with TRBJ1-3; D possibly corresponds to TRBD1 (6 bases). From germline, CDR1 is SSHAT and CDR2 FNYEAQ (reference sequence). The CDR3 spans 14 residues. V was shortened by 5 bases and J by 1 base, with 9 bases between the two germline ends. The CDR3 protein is CASSPGVSGNTIYF. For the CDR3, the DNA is TGTGCCAGCAGCCCAGGGGTTTCTGGAAACACCATATATTTT.

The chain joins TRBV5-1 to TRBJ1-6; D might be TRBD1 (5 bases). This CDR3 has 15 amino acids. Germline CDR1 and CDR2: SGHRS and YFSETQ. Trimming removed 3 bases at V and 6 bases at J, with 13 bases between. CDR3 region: CASSSGPAGNSPLHF. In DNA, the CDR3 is TGCGCCAGCAGCTCGGGACCGGCAGGTAATTCACCCCTCCACTTT.

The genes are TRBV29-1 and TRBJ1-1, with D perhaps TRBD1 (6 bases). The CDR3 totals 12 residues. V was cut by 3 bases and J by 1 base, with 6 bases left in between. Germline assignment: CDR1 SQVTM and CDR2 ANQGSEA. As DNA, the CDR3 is TGCAGCGTTGACAGGGGGAACACTGAAGCTTTCTTT. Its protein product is CSVDRGNTEAFF. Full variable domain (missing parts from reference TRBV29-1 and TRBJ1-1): SAVISQKPSRDICQRGTSLTIQCQVDSQVTMMFWYRQQPGQSLTLIATANQGSEATYESGFVIDKFPISRPNLTFSTLTVSNMSPEDSSIYLCSVDRGNTEAFFGQGTRLTVV.

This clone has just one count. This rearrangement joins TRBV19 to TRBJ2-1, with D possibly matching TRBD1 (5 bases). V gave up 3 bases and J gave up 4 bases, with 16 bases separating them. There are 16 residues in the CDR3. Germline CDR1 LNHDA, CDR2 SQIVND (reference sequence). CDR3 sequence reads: CASSMLRTSTYNEQFF. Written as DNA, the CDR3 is TGTGCCAGTAGTATGCTCAGGACAAGCACATACAATGAGCAGTTCTTC.

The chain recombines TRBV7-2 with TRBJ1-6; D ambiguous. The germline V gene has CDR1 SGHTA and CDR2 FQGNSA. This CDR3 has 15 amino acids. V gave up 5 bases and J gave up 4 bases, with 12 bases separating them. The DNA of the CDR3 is TGTGCCAGCAGCCAATCAGTTTCGTATAATTCACCCCTCCACTTT. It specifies CASSQSVSYNSPLHF.

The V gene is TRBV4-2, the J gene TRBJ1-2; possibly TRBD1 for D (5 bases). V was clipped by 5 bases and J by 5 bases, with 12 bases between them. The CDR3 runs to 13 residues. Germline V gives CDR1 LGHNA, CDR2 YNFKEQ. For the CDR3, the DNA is TGTGCCAGCAGCTTGATGGGACTATATGGCTACACCTTC. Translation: CASSLMGLYGYTF.

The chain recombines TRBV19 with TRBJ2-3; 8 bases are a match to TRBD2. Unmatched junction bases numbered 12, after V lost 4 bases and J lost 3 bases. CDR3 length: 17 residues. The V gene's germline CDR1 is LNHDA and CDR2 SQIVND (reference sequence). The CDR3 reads CASSRGSSGLGTDTQYF. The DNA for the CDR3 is TGTGCCAGTAGTAGGGGGTCTAGCGGGCTAGGGACAGATACGCAGTATTTT.

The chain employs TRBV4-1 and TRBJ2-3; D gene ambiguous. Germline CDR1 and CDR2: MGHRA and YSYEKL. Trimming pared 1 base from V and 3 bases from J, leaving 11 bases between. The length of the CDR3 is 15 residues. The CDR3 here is CASSQGGRVTDTQYF. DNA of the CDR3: TGCGCCAGCAGCCAAGGGGGAAGGGTAACAGATACGCAGTATTTT.

The CDR3 nucleotides read TGTGCCAGCTCACCAGCGACAGGGGCACTTTACTCTGGAAACACCATATATTTT. Encoded protein: CASSPATGALYSGNTIYF. This sequence joins TRBV18 and TRBJ1-3; 8 nucleotides agree with TRBD1. This CDR3 contains 18 residues. J was trimmed by 0 bases and V by 2 bases; bases with no gene match: 9. Germline loops: CDR1 KGHSH, CDR2 LQKENI.

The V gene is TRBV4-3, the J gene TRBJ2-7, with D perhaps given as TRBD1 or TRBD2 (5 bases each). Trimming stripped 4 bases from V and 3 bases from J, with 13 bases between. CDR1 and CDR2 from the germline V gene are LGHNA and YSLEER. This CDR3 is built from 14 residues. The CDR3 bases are TGCGCCAGCAGCCGCCAATTGGGGGTCTACGAGCAGTACTTC. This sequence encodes CASSRQLGVYEQYF.

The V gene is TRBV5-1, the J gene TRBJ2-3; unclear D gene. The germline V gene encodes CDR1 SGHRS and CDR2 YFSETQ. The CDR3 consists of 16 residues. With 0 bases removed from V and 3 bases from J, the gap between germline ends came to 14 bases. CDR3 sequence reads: CASSLAPTGETDTQYF. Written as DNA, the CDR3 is TGCGCCAGCAGCTTGGCCCCGACTGGCGAGACAGATACGCAGTATTTT.

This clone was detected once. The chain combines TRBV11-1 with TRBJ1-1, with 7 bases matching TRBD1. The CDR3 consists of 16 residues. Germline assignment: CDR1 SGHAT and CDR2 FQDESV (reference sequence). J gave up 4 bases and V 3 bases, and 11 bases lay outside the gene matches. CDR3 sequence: CASSFPRGGGSTEAFF. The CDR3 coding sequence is TGTGCCAGCAGCTTCCCAAGAGGGGGCGGGAGCACTGAAGCTTTCTTT.

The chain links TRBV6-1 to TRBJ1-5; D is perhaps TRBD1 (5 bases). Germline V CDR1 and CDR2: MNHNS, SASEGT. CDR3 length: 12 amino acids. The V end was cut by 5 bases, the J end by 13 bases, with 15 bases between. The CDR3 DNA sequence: TGTGCCAGCAGTCAGCCGGGAGGACATCAGCATTTT. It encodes CASSQPGGHQHF.

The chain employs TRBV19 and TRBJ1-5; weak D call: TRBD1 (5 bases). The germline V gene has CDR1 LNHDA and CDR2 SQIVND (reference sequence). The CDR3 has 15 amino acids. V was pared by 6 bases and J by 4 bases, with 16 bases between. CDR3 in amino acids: CASRSLGVRNQPQHF. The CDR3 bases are TGTGCCAGTAGAAGCTTGGGGGTAAGAAATCAGCCCCAGCATTTT.

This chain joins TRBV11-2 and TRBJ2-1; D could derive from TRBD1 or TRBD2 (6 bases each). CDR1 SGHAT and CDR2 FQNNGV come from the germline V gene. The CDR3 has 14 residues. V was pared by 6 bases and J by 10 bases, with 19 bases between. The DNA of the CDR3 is TGTGCCAGCAGTTCCTTGGTGGGGGGCCTCGAGCAGTTCTTC. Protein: CASSSLVGGLEQFF.

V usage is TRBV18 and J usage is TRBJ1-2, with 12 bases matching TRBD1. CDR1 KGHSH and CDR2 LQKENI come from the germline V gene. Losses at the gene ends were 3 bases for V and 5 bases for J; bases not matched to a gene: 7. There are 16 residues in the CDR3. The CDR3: CASSPPGQGAFYGYTF. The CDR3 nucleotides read TGTGCCAGCTCACCCCCGGGACAGGGGGCCTTTTATGGCTACACCTTC.

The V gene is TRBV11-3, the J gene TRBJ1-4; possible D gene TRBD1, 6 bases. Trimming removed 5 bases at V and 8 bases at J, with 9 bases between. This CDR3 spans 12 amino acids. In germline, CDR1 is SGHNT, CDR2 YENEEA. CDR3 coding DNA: TGTGCCAGCAGCCCCGGGACAGAAAAACTGTTTTTT. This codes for CASSPGTEKLFF.

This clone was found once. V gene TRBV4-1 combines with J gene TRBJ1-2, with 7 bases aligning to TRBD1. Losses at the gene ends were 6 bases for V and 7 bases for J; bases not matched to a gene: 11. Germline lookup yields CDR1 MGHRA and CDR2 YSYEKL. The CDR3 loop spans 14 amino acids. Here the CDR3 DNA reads TGCGCCAGCAGGCCACAGGGGAGCAAGGGTGGCTACACCTTC. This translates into CASRPQGSKGGYTF.

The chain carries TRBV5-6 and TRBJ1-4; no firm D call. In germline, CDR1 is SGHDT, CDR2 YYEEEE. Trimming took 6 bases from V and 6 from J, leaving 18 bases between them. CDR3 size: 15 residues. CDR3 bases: TGTGCCAGCACCCGGACCCAAAGCGGGTATGAAAAACTGTTTTTT. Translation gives CASTRTQSGYEKLFF.